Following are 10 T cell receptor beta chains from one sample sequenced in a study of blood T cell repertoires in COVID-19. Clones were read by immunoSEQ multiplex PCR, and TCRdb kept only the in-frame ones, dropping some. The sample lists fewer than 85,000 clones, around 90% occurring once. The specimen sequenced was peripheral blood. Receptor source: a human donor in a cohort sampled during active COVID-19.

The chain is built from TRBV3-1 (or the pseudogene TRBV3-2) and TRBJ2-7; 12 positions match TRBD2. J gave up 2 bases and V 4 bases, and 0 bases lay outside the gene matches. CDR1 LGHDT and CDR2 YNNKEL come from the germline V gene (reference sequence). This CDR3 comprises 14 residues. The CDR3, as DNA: TGTGCCAGCAGCCGGACTAGCGGGGCCTACGAGCAGTACTTC. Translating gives CASSRTSGAYEQYF.

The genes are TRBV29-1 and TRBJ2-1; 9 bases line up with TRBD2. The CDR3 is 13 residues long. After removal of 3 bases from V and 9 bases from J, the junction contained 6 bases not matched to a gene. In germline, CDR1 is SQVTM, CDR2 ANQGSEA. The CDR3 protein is CSVDGREGGEQFF. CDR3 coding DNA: TGCAGCGTTGATGGGCGGGAGGGTGGTGAGCAGTTCTTC.

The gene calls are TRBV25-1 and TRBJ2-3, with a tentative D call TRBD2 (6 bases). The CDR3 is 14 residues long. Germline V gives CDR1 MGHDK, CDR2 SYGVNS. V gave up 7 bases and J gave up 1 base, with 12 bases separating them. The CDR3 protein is CASTGTRRTDTQYF. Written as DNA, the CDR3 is TGTGCCAGCACCGGGACTCGACGCACAGATACGCAGTATTTT.

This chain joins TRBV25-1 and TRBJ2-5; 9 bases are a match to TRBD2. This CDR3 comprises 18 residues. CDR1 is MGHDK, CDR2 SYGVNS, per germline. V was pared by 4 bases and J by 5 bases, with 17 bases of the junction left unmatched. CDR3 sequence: CASSGASGGSLLGETQYF. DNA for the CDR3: TGTGCCAGCAGTGGAGCCAGCGGGGGGTCGCTCCTCGGCGAGACCCAGTACTTC.

This chain's CDR3 is CASSYKPGGYNEQFF. CDR3 nucleotide sequence: TGTGCCAGCAGCTACAAACCGGGAGGCTACAATGAGCAGTTCTTC. The rearrangement links TRBV6-5 to TRBJ2-1; 7 positions match TRBD2. Germline CDR1 reads MNHEY; CDR2 reads SVGAGI. CDR3 size: 15 residues. Trimming removed 6 bases from V and 3 bases from J; junction bases left unmatched: 8.

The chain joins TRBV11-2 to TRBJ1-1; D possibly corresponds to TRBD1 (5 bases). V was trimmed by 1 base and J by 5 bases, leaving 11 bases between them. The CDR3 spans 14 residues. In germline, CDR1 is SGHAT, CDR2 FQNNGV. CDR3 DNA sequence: TGTGCCAGCAGCTTAGGGGGCGGCGGAACTGAAGCTTTCTTT. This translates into CASSLGGGGTEAFF.

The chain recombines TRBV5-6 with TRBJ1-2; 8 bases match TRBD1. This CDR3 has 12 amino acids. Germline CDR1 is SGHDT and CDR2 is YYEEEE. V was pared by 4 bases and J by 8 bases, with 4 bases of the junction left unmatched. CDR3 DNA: TGTGCCAGCAGCGAGGGACAGGCCGGCTACACCTTC. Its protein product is CASSEGQAGYTF.

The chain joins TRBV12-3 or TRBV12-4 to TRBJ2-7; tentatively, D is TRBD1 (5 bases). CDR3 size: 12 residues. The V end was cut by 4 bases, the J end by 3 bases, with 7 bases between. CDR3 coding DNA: TGTGCCAGCAGTTCACAGGACTACGAGCAGTACTTC. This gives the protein CASSSQDYEQYF.

The CDR3 region has the DNA TGCGCCAGCAGCCAACCGACAGGGGCGCGTAAGACCCAGTACTTC. Its translation: CASSQPTGARKTQYF. The rearrangement uses TRBV4-1 and TRBJ2-5, with 8 positions matching TRBD1. Germline CDR1 and CDR2: MGHRA and YSYEKL. Unmatched junction bases numbered 8, after V lost 2 bases and J lost 6 bases. The CDR3 is 15 residues long.

The CDR3: CASSRGGMNEKLFF. CDR3 DNA: TGTGCCAGCAGTCGAGGGGGAATGAACGAAAAACTGTTTTTT. The chain couples TRBV28 to TRBJ1-4; TRBD1 is a possible D gene (6 bases). Germline CDR1 MDHEN, CDR2 SYDVKM. This CDR3 comprises 14 residues. Trimming took off 5 bases at V and 8 bases at J, with 15 bases between the two ends.